This T cell receptor beta chain was obtained from a study of blood T cell repertoires in COVID-19. Study in general: Nucleic acid was either cDNA or gDNA, and it came from T cells, B-cell-depleted T cells, or PBMCs.

CDR3 size: 14 residues. Unmatched junction bases numbered 2, after V lost 0 bases and J lost 4 bases. Germline V gene lookup returns CDR1 SGHTS and CDR2 YDEGEE. Authors' processing steps: How many nucleated cells were present was estimated from reference gene primer amplification. Using immunoSEQ multiplex PCR, the repertoire was profiled, and TCRdb retains in-frame clones only, with some absent. The V and J calls and the clone size are those of that table, but D and trimming were determined from the DNA. The sample carries 280,000 or so clones, 85% recorded once. V and J are TRBV5-8 and TRBJ2-3, with 7 nucleotides matching TRBD2. The source is a woman in her forties or fifties who had recovered from COVID-19. The sample was PBMCs or T cells enriched from blood (not recorded which). The DNA of the CDR3 is TGTGCCAGCAGCTTGGATCGGGGGGCAGATACGCAGTATTTT. This codes for CASSLDRGADTQYF. The whole variable domain, filled in from reference TRBV5-8 and TRBJ2-3, reads EAGVTQSPTHLIKTRGQQATLRCSPISGHTSVYWYQQALGLGLQFLLWYDEGEERNRGNFPPRFSGRQFPNYSSELNVNALELEDSALYLCASSLDRGADTQYFGPGTRLTVL.